The clone carrying this TCR beta chain was recorded only once. This sample was taken from a study of a mutant IDH1 vaccine in newly diagnosed glioma. Study details: Patients under treatment included 62.5% males and about 38% females and had a mean age of around 40 years. Former treatment meant radiotherapy, temozolomide, or both; the majority had gotten both.

Sequencing was performed with immunoSEQ multiplex PCR; in TCRdb, only in-frame clones are kept and a portion is missing. Of 80,000 to 100,000 clones listed, 80% are singletons. CDR1 is SGDLS and CDR2 is YYNGEE in the germline V gene. J lost 5 bases, V lost 3 bases, and 3 bases had no gene match. This CDR3 spans 13 amino acids. Noted time point: baseline, week 1 (first vaccination visit). This sample's treatment: pre-vaccination baseline after standard-of-care therapy. Sequencing was performed on PBMCs, taken from a glioma patient treated with radiotherapy, temozolomide or both. The chain links TRBV9 to TRBJ1-2, with TRBD1 matching over 8 bases. The clonotype was recovered from a man aged 40-49 years with glioma. The CDR3 loop is CASSATGGYGYTF. Here the CDR3 DNA reads TGTGCCAGCAGCGCAACAGGGGGGTATGGCTACACCTTC.